This entry describes one TCR beta chain. Generated by immunoSEQ multiplex PCR, the TCRdb table keeps only in-frame clones and is missing some. Of about 200,000 clones listed, around 94% are singletons. V lost 7 bases and J 6 bases, leaving 18 bases between the germline ends. This CDR3 contains 14 residues. Per the germline V gene, CDR1 is SQVTM and CDR2 is ANQGSEA. These data originate in a study of blood T cell repertoires in COVID-19. Material: peripheral blood. The chain couples TRBV29-1 to TRBJ1-4; D possibly corresponds to TRBD1 (5 bases). The TCR sequence derives from a man aged 25 to 40 with COVID-19, enrolled during active disease. For the CDR3, the DNA is TGCAGCGCCGCGATCGGGGGTCATGATGAAAAACTGTTTTTT. It specifies CSAAIGGHDEKLFF.